Below are 24 T cell receptor beta chains sequenced from a single sample in a study of circulating CD8 cells and anti-PD-1 response in melanoma. Using about 15 ng of total RNA, TCR libraries were made with the QIAseq Immune Repertoire TCR panel. TCRdb re-called the reads through MiXCR, storing one row per CDR3 protein. The table has over 450 distinct CDR3 sequences, approximately 6% seen once. Live CD3+CD8+TCRalphabeta+ cells were sorted into four subsets by PD-1 and/or TIGIT. This specimen was CD8+ T cells from PBMCs, taken at baseline or after one month of anti-PD-1 therapy (not recorded which). These receptors were obtained from a human donor with melanoma.

This clonotype is termed medium-sized (0.01 to 0.1%). This chain connects TRBV7-3 to TRBJ2-2, with D possibly being TRBD2 (5 bases). The CDR3 extends over 16 amino acids. V gave up 1 base and J gave up 1 base, with 10 bases separating them. CDR1 is SGHTA, CDR2 FQGTGA, per germline. CDR3 bases: TGTGCCAGCAGCTTAAATCTGGGAGAGAACACCGGGGAGCTGTTTTTT. This codes for CASSLNLGENTGELFF.

By sample share, this clonotype is large. The chain recombines TRBV2 with TRBJ2-7, with a possible D match to TRBD1 (7 bases). Trimming removed 7 bases from V and 4 bases from J, with 17 bases in between. CDR1 and CDR2 from the germline V gene are SNHLY and FYNNEI. CDR3 length equals 14 residues. The CDR3 nucleotides are TGTGCCAGCAAAAAGGAGGGGGCGCGTTACGAGCAGTACTTC. Translated, it gives CASKKEGARYEQYF.

In its sample, this clonotype ranks as large (0.1 to 1%). The genes are TRBV21-1 and TRBJ1-2; TRBD1 is taken as the D call from the table, unchecked against the DNA. TRBV21-1 is a pseudogene segment. The CDR3 is 13 amino acids. CDR3 sequence (DNA): TGTGCCAGCAGCCCCGGGACAGGGGATGGCTACACCTTC. This translates into CASSPGTGDGYTF.

This clonotype is classed as large. J is TRBJ2-7 and V is TRBV7-9; 9 bases agree with TRBD1. The CDR3 is 15 residues long. Germline loops: CDR1 SEHNR, CDR2 FQNEAQ (reference sequence). The V segment lost 7 bases and the J segment 3 bases; nucleotides outside the gene matches: 10. CDR3 protein: CASTDTGTGHYEQYF. The CDR3 nucleotides read TGTGCCAGCACGGACACCGGGACAGGGCACTACGAGCAGTACTTC.

To note about this clonotype: A much bigger clone sits one base away, suggesting this may be a read error. This CDR3 is missing its conserved last phenylalanine or tryptophan, likely due to a read error. V is TRBV4-1 and J is TRBJ2-1; 8 bases agree with TRBD1. The CDR3 totals 18 residues. Germline CDR1 MGHRA, CDR2 YSYEKL. V shed 5 bases, J shed 0 bases, and the junction held 12 bases outside the gene matches. In DNA, the CDR3 is TGCGCCAGCAGCTCGCGCGGTGCAGGGGGCGGCTCCTACAATGAGCAGTTCTCC. It encodes CASSSRGAGGGSYNEQFS.

As to this clonotype: This may arise from a read error, as a much more abundant clone is one base away. The chain couples TRBV4-3 to TRBJ2-7; a possible D gene is TRBD1 (5 bases). CDR1 and CDR2 (germline): LGHNA, YSLEER. The ends were cut back, 0 bases at V and 3 bases at J, with 9 bases in the middle. The CDR3 covers 14 residues. CDR3 protein: CASSQDQGNYEQYF. CDR3 in DNA: TGCGCCAGCAGCCAAGATCAGGGTAACTACGAGCAGTACTTC.

By share, this clonotype counts as large. The gene calls are TRBV5-4 and TRBJ2-1, with D perhaps TRBD2 (5 bases). V was clipped by 3 bases and J by 4 bases, with 11 bases between them. The length of the CDR3 is 14 residues. CDR1 SGHNT and CDR2 YYREEE come from the germline V gene (reference sequence). CDR3 nucleotide sequence: TGTGCCAGCAGCTCTCGGGGAGCTTACAATGAGCAGTTCTTC. Its protein is CASSSRGAYNEQFF.

Judged by abundance, this clonotype is large. The chain joins TRBV11-2 to TRBJ2-5; TRBD2 matches 12 bases. After removal of 5 bases from V and 1 base from J, the junction contained 5 bases not matched to a gene. This CDR3 contains 16 residues. Germline CDR1 is SGHAT and CDR2 is FQNNGV. CDR3 in DNA: TGTGCCAGCAGCCCCGGGACTAGCGGGCCCCAAGAGACCCAGTACTTC. This sequence encodes CASSPGTSGPQETQYF.

Sample share makes this clonotype large (0.1 to 1%). The rearrangement uses TRBV30 and TRBJ2-1; D is perhaps TRBD2 (5 bases). Trimming took 4 bases from V and 7 from J, leaving 14 bases between them. The CDR3 is 13 residues long. From germline, CDR1 is GTSNPN and CDR2 SVGIG (reference sequence). This chain's CDR3 is CAWKPRGANEQFF. CDR3 DNA: TGTGCCTGGAAGCCCCGGGGTGCTAATGAGCAGTTCTTC. The complete variable domain, with remaining parts taken from reference TRBV30 and TRBJ2-1, reads SQTIHQWPATLVQPVGSPLSLECTVEGTSNPNLYWYRQAAGRGLQLLFYSVGIGQISSEVPQNLSASRPQDRQFILSSKKLLLSDSGFYLCAWKPRGANEQFFGPGTRLTVL.

In its sample, this clonotype was seen a few times. The chain employs TRBV30 and TRBJ2-5, with 8 bases matching TRBD2. There are 16 residues in the CDR3. V gave up 0 bases and J gave up 7 bases; unmatched junction bases: 13. The germline CDR1 and CDR2 sequences are GTSNPN and SVGIG (reference sequence). CDR3 protein: CAWSVGSGGRLSTQYF. The DNA of the CDR3 is TGTGCCTGGAGTGTGGGAAGCGGGGGCCGGCTGTCGACCCAGTACTTC.

By share, this clonotype counts as large. This CDR3 reads CASSNADTQYF. Written as DNA, the CDR3 is TGTGCCAGCAGCAATGCAGATACGCAGTATTTT. The rearrangement joins TRBV21-1 to TRBJ2-3. TRBV21-1 is annotated as a pseudogene. The CDR3 extends over 11 amino acids.

This clonotype is labeled as large. The chain has TRBV19 and TRBJ2-1; no firm D call. Germline V gene lookup returns CDR1 LNHDA and CDR2 SQIVND (reference sequence). V shed 5 bases and J shed 4 bases, with 12 bases lying between them. The CDR3 totals 14 residues. For the CDR3, the DNA is TGTGCCAGTAGTCCTACACTGATTTACAATGAGCAGTTCTTC. This gives the protein CASSPTLIYNEQFF.

Within the sample, this clonotype is medium-sized. V gene TRBV20-1 combines with J gene TRBJ1-6, with 9 bases identical to TRBD1. V was pared by 4 bases and J by 10 bases, with 5 bases of the junction left unmatched. Germline V CDR1 and CDR2: DFQATT, SNEGSKA (reference sequence). The CDR3 consists of 13 residues. The CDR3 DNA is TGCAGTGCTACTACAGGGGGCTACTCACCCCTCCACTTT. This encodes CSATTGGYSPLHF.

Within the sample, this clonotype is medium-sized. The V call is TRBV19, the J call TRBJ2-3, with D perhaps given as TRBD1 or TRBD2 (6 bases each). The CDR3 contains 15 residues. The V gene's germline CDR1 is LNHDA and CDR2 SQIVND (reference sequence). The ends were cut back, 5 bases at V and 0 bases at J, with 12 bases in the middle. CDR3 protein: CASSFSGASTDTQYF. CDR3 bases: TGTGCCAGTAGTTTTTCGGGGGCTAGCACAGATACGCAGTATTTT.

This clonotype is categorized as large. The chain has TRBV24-1 and TRBJ2-2; the D gene is possibly TRBD1 (6 bases). V shed 4 bases and J shed 1 base, with 12 bases lying between them. Germline CDR1 reads KGHDR; CDR2 reads SFDVKD. The CDR3 loop spans 16 amino acids. The CDR3 protein is CATSDPDSLNTGELFF. The CDR3, as DNA: TGTGCCACCAGTGACCCGGACAGTTTGAACACCGGGGAGCTGTTTTTT.

By sample fraction, this clonotype is medium-sized (0.01 to 0.1%). The chain joins TRBV6-6 to TRBJ2-5; 8 bases fit TRBD2. With 6 bases clipped from V and 5 bases from J, the junction kept 2 bases outside the gene matches. The CDR3 is 12 residues long. Germline V gene lookup returns CDR1 MNHNY and CDR2 SVGAGI (reference sequence). CDR3 bases: TGTGCCAGCAGCTCGGGGGGGGAGACCCAGTACTTC. This codes for CASSSGGETQYF.

This clonotype turned up a few times. The chain is built from TRBV28 and TRBJ2-7; D is undetermined. CDR3 length: 11 residues. CDR1 is MDHEN and CDR2 is SYDVKM in the germline V gene. Trimming removed 5 bases at V and 3 bases at J, with 5 bases between. DNA for the CDR3: TGTGCCAGCAGTCCACTCTACGAGCAGTACTTC. This encodes CASSPLYEQYF. Supplemented by reference TRBV28 and TRBJ2-7, the full variable domain reads DVKVTQSSRYLVKRTGEKVFLECVQDMDHENMFWYRQDPGLGLRLIYFSYDVKMKEKGDIPEGYSVSREKKERFSLILESASTNQTSMYLCASSPLYEQYFGPGTRLTVT.

In its sample, this clonotype ranks as large. The rearrangement links TRBV27 to TRBJ2-7; D is undetermined. V was trimmed by 5 bases and J by 0 bases, leaving 8 bases between them. CDR1 MNHEY and CDR2 SMNVEV come from the germline V gene (reference sequence). The CDR3 spans 13 residues. The CDR3 bases are TGTGCCAGCAGTCCCCTAATCTCCTACGAGCAGTACTTC. This codes for CASSPLISYEQYF.

By sample share, this clonotype is large. J is TRBJ2-6 and V is TRBV27; D unclear. CDR1 MNHEY and CDR2 SMNVEV come from the germline V gene (reference sequence). The CDR3 is 18 amino acids. V gave up 7 bases and J gave up 3 bases, with 22 bases separating them. The CDR3 reads CASTPWLREAGGANVLTF. The CDR3, as DNA: TGTGCCAGCACCCCGTGGCTCCGCGAGGCAGGTGGGGCCAACGTCCTGACTTTC.

This clonotype occurred a few times. Being one base from a much bigger clone, this may be a read error. The rearrangement uses TRBV4-1 and TRBJ1-5; no firm D call. Germline V lookup: CDR1 MGHRA, CDR2 YSYEKL. The CDR3 runs to 14 residues. The CDR3 spells CAGSQVGGYQPQHF. In DNA, the CDR3 is TGCGCCGGCAGCCAAGTGGGCGGATATCAGCCCCAGCATTTT.

This clonotype qualifies as large (0.1 to 1%). The chain combines TRBV29-1 with TRBJ2-7; D is perhaps TRBD1 or TRBD2 (5 bases each). Trimming took 2 bases from V and 6 from J, leaving 11 bases between them. The CDR3 totals 12 residues. Germline lookup yields CDR1 SQVTM and CDR2 ANQGSEA. CDR3 DNA sequence: TGCAGCGTTGAAAAAGGGGCGGGCGAGCAGTACTTC. It encodes CSVEKGAGEQYF.

By frequency in the sample, this clonotype is large. The chain joins TRBV27 to TRBJ1-1, with a possible D match to TRBD1 (6 bases). The CDR3 runs 13 residues. Germline V gene sequence: CDR1 MNHEY, CDR2 SMNVEV (reference sequence). V lost 3 bases and J 1 base, leaving 6 bases between the germline ends. The CDR3 protein is CASSLTGNTEAFF. CDR3 nucleotides: TGTGCCAGCAGTTTGACAGGGAACACTGAAGCTTTCTTT.

Within the sample, this clonotype is large (0.1 to 1%). For the CDR3, the DNA is TGTGCCAGCAGCTTGGTTTTCAATCAGCCCCAGCATTTT. Its protein product is CASSLVFNQPQHF. This chain links TRBV5-5 with TRBJ1-5; D not resolved. Germline V gene lookup returns CDR1 SGHKS and CDR2 YYEKEE (reference sequence). The CDR3 runs to 13 residues. Trimming took 0 bases from V and 3 from J, leaving 4 bases between them.

This clonotype ranks as large (0.1 to 1%). The chain uses TRBV6-5 and TRBJ2-5; TRBD2 matches 13 bases. There are 17 residues in the CDR3. Germline loops: CDR1 MNHEY, CDR2 SVGAGI. V lost 5 bases, J lost 6 bases, and 12 bases stayed unmatched. This chain's CDR3 is CASSAKRLAGGGKTQYF. The DNA for the CDR3 is TGTGCCAGCAGTGCCAAGAGACTAGCGGGGGGAGGGAAGACCCAGTACTTC.